This TCR beta chain comes out of a study of blood T cell repertoires in COVID-19. Per the study methods: Estimated nucleated cell counts came from reference gene primer amplification. Sequencing was performed with immunoSEQ multiplex PCR; in TCRdb, only in-frame clones are kept and a portion is missing. V, J and clone size were drawn from that table, and D and trimming were deduced from the DNA. Of some 220,000 clones in the sample, 80% to 90% are singletons; the top ten hold more than 3%. The CDR3 covers 15 residues. V was clipped by 0 bases and J by 5 bases; unmatched bases: 1. The germline gives CDR1 SGHDT, CDR2 YYEEEE. Clinical history reported by participants formed the basis on which cohorts were assigned.

The source is a woman younger than 30 in a cohort exposed to, infected with or recovered from COVID-19 (not recorded which). This chain links TRBV5-6 with TRBJ2-2; 10 bases align to TRBD2. The sequenced material came from PBMCs or T cells enriched from blood (not recorded which). The CDR3 is CASSLASGSTGELFF. In nucleotides, the CDR3 is TGTGCCAGCAGCTTGGCTAGCGGGAGTACCGGGGAGCTGTTTTTT.